This T cell receptor beta chain originates from a study of shared clonotypes between healthy human individuals. Overall study context: The plates for each donor numbered three CD4 naive, three CD4 memory, two CD8 naive and one CD8 memory. Study-level points and caveats: Rarefaction curves obtained for sorted subsets showed sequencing incomplete despite large depth.

Naive CD8 cells comprised CD45RO-negative, CCR7-positively selected cells, excluding terminally differentiated effector memory CD45RA+ cells. An approximately 180 ng quantity of DNA, around 30,000 T cell genomes, went into the sorted-subset replicate PCRs. The data were produced by immunoSEQ multiplex PCR, yet TCRdb's version contains in-frame clones alone and is incomplete. Of about 2.1 million clones listed, roughly 91% are singletons. About this clone itself: Its matching antigen is unknown.

Specimen: naive CD8+ T cells from PBMCs. This TCR was recovered from a young man in good health. Some clones in this sample may be carry-over from other donors' samples.

CDR3 amino acids: CASSLGGDGTGELFF. CDR3 coding DNA: TGTGCCAGCAGCTTAGGGGGAGATGGCACCGGGGAGCTGTTTTTT. The V call is TRBV7-6, the J call TRBJ2-2; D may be TRBD2 (5 bases). Germline V gives CDR1 SGHVS, CDR2 FNYEAQ. The CDR3 extends over 15 amino acids. The germline V and J ends were trimmed by 1 base and 4 bases, with 10 bases remaining between them.